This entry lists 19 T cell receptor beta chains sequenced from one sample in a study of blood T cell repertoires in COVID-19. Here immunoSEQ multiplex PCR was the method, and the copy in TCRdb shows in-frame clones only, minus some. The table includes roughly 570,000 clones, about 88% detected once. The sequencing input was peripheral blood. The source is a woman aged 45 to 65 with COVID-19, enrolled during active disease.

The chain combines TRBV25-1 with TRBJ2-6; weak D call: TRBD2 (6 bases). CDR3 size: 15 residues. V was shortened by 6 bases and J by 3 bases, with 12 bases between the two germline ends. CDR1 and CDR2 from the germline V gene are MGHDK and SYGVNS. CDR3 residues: CASSPAGSGANVLTF. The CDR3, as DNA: TGTGCCAGCAGCCCGGCGGGGAGTGGGGCCAACGTCCTGACTTTC.

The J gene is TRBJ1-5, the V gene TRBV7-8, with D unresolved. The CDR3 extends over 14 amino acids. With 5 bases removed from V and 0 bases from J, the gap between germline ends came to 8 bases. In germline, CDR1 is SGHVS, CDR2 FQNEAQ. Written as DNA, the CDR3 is TGTGCCAGCAGCATCGGGTTTAGCAATCAGCCCCAGCATTTT. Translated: CASSIGFSNQPQHF.

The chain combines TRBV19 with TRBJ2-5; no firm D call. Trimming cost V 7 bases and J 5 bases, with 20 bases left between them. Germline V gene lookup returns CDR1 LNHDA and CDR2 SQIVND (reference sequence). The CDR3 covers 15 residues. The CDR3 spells CASTLSTLAQETQYF. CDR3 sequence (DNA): TGTGCCAGTACCTTATCTACTTTGGCACAGGAGACCCAGTACTTC. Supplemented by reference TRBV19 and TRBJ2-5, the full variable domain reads DGGITQSPKYLFRKEGQNVTLSCEQNLNHDAMYWYRQDPGQGLRLIYYSQIVNDFQKGDIAEGYSVSREKKESFPLTVTSAQKNPTAFYLCASTLSTLAQETQYFGPGTRLLVL.

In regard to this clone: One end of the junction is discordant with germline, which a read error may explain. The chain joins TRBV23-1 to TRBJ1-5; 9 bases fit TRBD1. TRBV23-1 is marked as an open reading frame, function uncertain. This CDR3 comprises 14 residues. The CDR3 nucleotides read TGCGCCAGCAGCCTCTACCGGGACAGGGAGGGAGGGAATTTT. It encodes CASSLYRDREGGNF.

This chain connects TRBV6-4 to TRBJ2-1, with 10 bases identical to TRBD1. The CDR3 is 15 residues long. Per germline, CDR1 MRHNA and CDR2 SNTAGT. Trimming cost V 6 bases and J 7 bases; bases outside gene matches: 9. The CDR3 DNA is TGTGCCAGCAGCAACTCGGGACAGGGGTGGAATGAGCAGTTCTTC. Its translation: CASSNSGQGWNEQFF.

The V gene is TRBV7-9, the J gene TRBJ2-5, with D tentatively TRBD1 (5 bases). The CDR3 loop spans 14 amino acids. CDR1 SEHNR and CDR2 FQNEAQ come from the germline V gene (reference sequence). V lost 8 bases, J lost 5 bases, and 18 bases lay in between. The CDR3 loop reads CASLKPGPKETQYF. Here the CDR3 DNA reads TGTGCCAGCCTTAAACCAGGGCCGAAGGAGACCCAGTACTTC.

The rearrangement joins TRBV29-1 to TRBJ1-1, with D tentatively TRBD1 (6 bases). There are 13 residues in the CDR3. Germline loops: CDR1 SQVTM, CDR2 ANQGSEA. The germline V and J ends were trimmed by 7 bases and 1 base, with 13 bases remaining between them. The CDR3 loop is CSASQGRNTEAFF. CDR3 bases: TGCAGCGCCTCACAGGGACGGAACACTGAAGCTTTCTTT.

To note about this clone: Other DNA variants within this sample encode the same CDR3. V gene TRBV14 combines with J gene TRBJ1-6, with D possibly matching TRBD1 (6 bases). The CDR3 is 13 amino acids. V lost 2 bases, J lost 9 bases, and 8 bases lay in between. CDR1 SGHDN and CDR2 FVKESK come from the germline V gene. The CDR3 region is CASSQTGFSPLHF. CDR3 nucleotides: TGTGCCAGCAGCCAAACAGGGTTTTCACCCCTCCACTTT.

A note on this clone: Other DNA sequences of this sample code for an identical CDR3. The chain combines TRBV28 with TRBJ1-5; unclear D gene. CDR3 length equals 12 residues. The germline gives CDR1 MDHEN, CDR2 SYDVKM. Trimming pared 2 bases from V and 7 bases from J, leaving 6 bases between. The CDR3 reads CASSLGGQPQHF. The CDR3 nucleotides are TGTGCCAGCAGTTTAGGTGGCCAGCCCCAGCATTTT. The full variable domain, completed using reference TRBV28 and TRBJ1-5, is DVKVTQSSRYLVKRTGEKVFLECVQDMDHENMFWYRQDPGLGLRLIYFSYDVKMKEKGDIPEGYSVSREKKERFSLILESASTNQTSMYLCASSLGGQPQHFGDGTRLSIL.

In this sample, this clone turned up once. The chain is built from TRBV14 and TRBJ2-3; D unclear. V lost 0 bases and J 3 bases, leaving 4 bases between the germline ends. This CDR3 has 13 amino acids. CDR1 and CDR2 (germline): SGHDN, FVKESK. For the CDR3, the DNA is TGTGCCAGCAGCCAAGATATAACAGATACGCAGTATTTT. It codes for CASSQDITDTQYF.

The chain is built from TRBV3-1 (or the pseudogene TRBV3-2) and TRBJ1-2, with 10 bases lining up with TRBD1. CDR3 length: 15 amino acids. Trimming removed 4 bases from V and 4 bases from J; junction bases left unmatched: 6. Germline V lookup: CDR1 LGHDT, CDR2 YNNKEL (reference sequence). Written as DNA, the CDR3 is TGTGCCAGCAGCCCGACAGGGGGCTTTGTCTATGGCTACACCTTC. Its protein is CASSPTGGFVYGYTF.

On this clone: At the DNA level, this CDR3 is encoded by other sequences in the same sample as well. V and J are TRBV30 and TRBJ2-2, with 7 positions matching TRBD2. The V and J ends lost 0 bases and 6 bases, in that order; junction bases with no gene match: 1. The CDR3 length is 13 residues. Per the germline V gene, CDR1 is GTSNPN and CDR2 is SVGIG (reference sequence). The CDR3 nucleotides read TGTGCCTGGAGTGTACGGGGGGCCGGGGAGCTGTTTTTT. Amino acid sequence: CAWSVRGAGELFF.

The CDR3 protein is CASREPPGYEQYF. CDR3 coding DNA: TGTGCCAGCAGGGAACCCCCAGGGTACGAGCAGTACTTC. The chain joins TRBV2 to TRBJ2-7, with TRBD1 as a possible D gene (5 bases). The V and J ends lost 6 bases and 4 bases respectively, with 13 bases between them. This CDR3 has 13 amino acids. The V gene's germline CDR1 is SNHLY and CDR2 FYNNEI.

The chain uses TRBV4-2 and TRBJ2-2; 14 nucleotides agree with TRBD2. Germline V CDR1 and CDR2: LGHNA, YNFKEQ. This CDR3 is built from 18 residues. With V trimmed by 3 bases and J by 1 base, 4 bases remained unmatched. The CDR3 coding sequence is TGTGCCAGCAGCCAGGGACTAGCGGGGGCCGTGAACACCGGGGAGCTGTTTTTT. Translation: CASSQGLAGAVNTGELFF.

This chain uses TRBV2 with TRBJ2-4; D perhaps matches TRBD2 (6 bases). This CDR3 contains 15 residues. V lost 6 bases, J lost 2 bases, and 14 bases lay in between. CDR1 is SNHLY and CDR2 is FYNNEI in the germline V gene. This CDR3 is CASREPSVPKNIQYF. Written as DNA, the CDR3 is TGTGCCAGCAGAGAACCTAGCGTCCCCAAAAACATTCAGTACTTC.

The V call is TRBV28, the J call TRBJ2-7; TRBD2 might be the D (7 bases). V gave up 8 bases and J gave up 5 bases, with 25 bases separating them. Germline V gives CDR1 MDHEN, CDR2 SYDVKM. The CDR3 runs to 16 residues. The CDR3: CASDPGGGGYRDEQYF. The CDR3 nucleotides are TGTGCCAGCGACCCCGGGGGAGGGGGATACAGGGACGAGCAGTACTTC.

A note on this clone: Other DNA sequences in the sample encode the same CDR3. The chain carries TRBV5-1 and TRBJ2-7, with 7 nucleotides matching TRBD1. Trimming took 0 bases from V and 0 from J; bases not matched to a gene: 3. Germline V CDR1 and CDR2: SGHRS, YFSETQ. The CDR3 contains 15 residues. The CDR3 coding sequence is TGCGCCAGCAGCTTGGGAGGGGGCTCCTCCTACGAGCAGTACTTC. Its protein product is CASSLGGGSSYEQYF.

CDR3 DNA sequence: TGTGCCTGCTCCCGGACACTGAGTGATGGCTACACCTTC. Translated: CACSRTLSDGYTF. The V and J genes are TRBV30 and TRBJ1-2, with a weak D call TRBD1 (5 bases). There are 13 residues in the CDR3. The V gene's germline CDR1 is GTSNPN and CDR2 SVGIG (reference sequence). V shed 6 bases and J shed 6 bases, with 17 bases lying between them.

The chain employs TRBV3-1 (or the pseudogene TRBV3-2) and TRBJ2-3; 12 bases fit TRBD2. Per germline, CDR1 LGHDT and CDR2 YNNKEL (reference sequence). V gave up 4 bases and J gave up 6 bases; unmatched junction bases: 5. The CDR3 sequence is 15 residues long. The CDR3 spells CASSPTSGGVDTQYF. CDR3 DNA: TGTGCCAGCAGCCCGACTAGCGGGGGCGTGGATACGCAGTATTTT.